This is a list of T cell receptor beta chains from one sample in a study of cytomegalovirus exposure and HLA in healthy donors. Clones were sequenced by immunoSEQ multiplex PCR, and TCRdb holds only the in-frame ones, with some missing. The sample yields approximately 59,000 clones, approximately 82% seen once. Sequenced input: PBMCs. These receptors came from a girl aged 10 to 17 in good health and CMV-seropositive. Both conserved end residues are part of each CDR3. The order of the fields is J gene, D gene, clone size, V gene, CDR3 protein, CDR3 DNA. A D gene is named only where the DNA matches it firmly. Clone size is given for some rows only: seen once, a few or many times, or a class if the clone is expanded.

TRBJ2-3	TRBD2	-	TRBV4-1	CASSQVTGGAGDTQYF	TGCGCCAGCAGCCAAGTCACGGGGGGGGCCGGAGATACGCAGTATTTT
TRBJ1-2	TRBD1	-	TRBV25-1	CASSITGGGGHYGYTF	TGTGCCAGCAGTATAACAGGGGGAGGCGGCCACTATGGCTACACCTTC
TRBJ1-2	TRBD1	once	TRBV9	CASSGYRGRLGGYTF	TGTGCCAGCAGCGGATACAGGGGGAGGCTTGGCGGCTACACCTTC
TRBJ2-1	-	-	TRBV20-1	CSARDPNEQFF	TGCAGTGCTAGAGACCCAAATGAGCAGTTCTTC
TRBJ1-4	TRBD1	-	TRBV5-6	CASTQGDKEKLFF	TGTGCCAGCACCCAGGGGGACAAGGAAAAACTGTTTTTT
TRBJ2-5	-	-	TRBV28	CASSLNPGETQYF	TGTGCCAGCAGTTTAAACCCCGGGGAGACCCAGTACTTC
TRBJ1-4	-	-	TRBV18	CASSPRVPDEKLFF	TGTGCCAGCTCACCGAGGGTCCCCGATGAAAAACTGTTTTTT
TRBJ1-3	-	-	TRBV27	CASTGTSGNTIYF	TGTGCCAGCACCGGGACATCTGGAAACACCATATATTTT
TRBJ2-7	TRBD2	-	TRBV7-2	CASSYGLVTYEQYF	TGTGCCAGCAGCTACGGACTAGTCACCTACGAGCAGTACTTC
TRBJ2-3	-	-	TRBV29-1	CSVVQGRTDTQYF	TGCAGCGTAGTTCAAGGGAGGACAGATACGCAGTATTTT
TRBJ1-5	-	-	TRBV28	CASLGRLRPLNQPQHF	TGTGCCAGCCTTGGCCGACTCCGGCCCCTCAATCAGCCCCAGCATTTT
TRBJ2-3	TRBD2	-	TRBV29-1	CSVRTSGVVDTQYF	TGCAGCGTTCGCACTAGCGGGGTCGTAGATACGCAGTATTTT
TRBJ1-6	-	-	TRBV9	CASSVATGSPLHF	TGTGCCAGCAGCGTAGCTACGGGTTCACCCCTCCACTTT
TRBJ1-5	-	-	TRBV6-1	CASRPGRTLGPQHF	TGTGCCAGCAGACCCGGGAGGACTCTGGGCCCCCAGCATTTT
TRBJ2-5	TRBD2	-	TRBV2	CASRGTSGGQGETQYF	TGTGCCAGCAGGGGGACTAGCGGGGGGCAGGGAGAGACCCAGTACTTC
TRBJ2-5	-	-	TRBV6-5	CASSYFRGAQYF	TGTGCCAGCAGTTACTTCAGGGGCGCCCAGTACTTC
TRBJ1-2	-	-	TRBV5-1	CASSLARQADYGYTF	TGCGCCAGCAGCTTGGCCCGGCAGGCCGACTATGGCTACACCTTC
TRBJ2-6	TRBD1	-	TRBV11-3	CASSSTGDSGANVLTF	TGTGCCAGCAGCTCGACAGGGGACTCTGGGGCCAACGTCCTGACTTTC
TRBJ1-2	-	-	TRBV19	CASSTRRQGLGYTF	TGTGCCAGTAGTACCCGTCGGCAGGGCCTAGGCTACACCTTC
TRBJ2-3	-	-	TRBV5-1	CASSLPTASTDTQYF	TGCGCCAGCAGCTTACCGACAGCTAGCACAGATACGCAGTATTTT
TRBJ1-3	-	-	TRBV18	CASSLQDSSGNTIYF	TGTGCCAGCTCACTGCAGGACAGCTCTGGAAACACCATATATTTT
TRBJ2-5	-	-	TRBV5-4	CASSLQMISEETQYF	TGTGCCAGCAGCTTGCAAATGATATCAGAAGAGACCCAGTACTTC
TRBJ2-7	TRBD1	-	TRBV7-6	CASSPRPRGLAGWSRYEQYF	TGTGCCAGCAGCCCAAGACCTAGGGGGCTAGCCGGGTGGAGTCGCTACGAGCAGTACTTC
TRBJ1-5	-	once	TRBV30	CAWNAGYRHQPQHF	TGTGCCTGGAACGCAGGGTATCGGCATCAGCCCCAGCATTTT
TRBJ2-1	-	few	TRBV7-9	CASSLAGGHNEQFF	TGTGCCAGCAGCTTAGCGGGGGGACACAATGAGCAGTTCTTC
TRBJ2-1	TRBD2	-	TRBV30	CAWSLTGASGNWDEQFF	TGTGCCTGGAGTTTGACGGGTGCTAGCGGGAACTGGGATGAGCAGTTCTTC
TRBJ2-7	TRBD1	once	TRBV28	CASSPGGKGEQYF	TGTGCCAGCAGCCCAGGGGGCAAAGGCGAGCAGTACTTC
TRBJ1-1	-	-	TRBV7-2	CASSFSSRTEAFF	TGTGCCAGCAGCTTTTCCTCTCGGACTGAAGCTTTCTTT
TRBJ2-7	-	-	TRBV5-1	CASSLGQGFAYEQYF	TGCGCCAGCAGCTTGGGCCAGGGGTTTGCGTACGAGCAGTACTTC
TRBJ2-7	TRBD1	-	TRBV5-1	CASSLNRGVYEQYF	TGCGCCAGCAGCTTGAACAGGGGCGTGTACGAGCAGTACTTC
TRBJ1-2	-	-	TRBV30	CAWTDGGYYGYTF	TGTGCCTGGACAGATGGGGGGTACTATGGCTACACCTTC
TRBJ1-6	-	-	TRBV27	CASSFGIWAPGGGSPLHF	TGTGCCAGCAGTTTCGGGATTTGGGCCCCGGGGGGAGGATCACCCCTCCACTTT
TRBJ2-7	-	once	TRBV6-1	CASSEAPLREQYF	TGTGCCAGCAGTGAAGCTCCCCTCCGCGAGCAGTACTTC
TRBJ2-7	TRBD1	-	TRBV11-2	CASSLGTATYEQYF	TGTGCCAGCAGCTTGGGGACAGCCACCTACGAGCAGTACTTC
TRBJ1-2	TRBD1	once	TRBV29-1	CSARDSNYGYTF	TGCAGCGCGCGGGACAGTAACTATGGCTACACCTTC
TRBJ1-1	-	-	TRBV30	CAWSLDFNMNTEAFF	TGTGCCTGGAGCCTCGATTTCAACATGAACACTGAAGCTTTCTTT
TRBJ1-6	-	-	TRBV6-1	CASSESGDNSPLHF	TGTGCCAGCAGTGAATCCGGTGATAATTCACCCCTCCACTTT
TRBJ1-6	-	-	TRBV6-5	CASSPRTAKVSPLHF	TGTGCCAGCAGCCCTCGGACAGCAAAGGTCTCACCCCTCCACTTT
TRBJ2-2	TRBD2	-	TRBV6-4	CASSWSSGHTKNTGELFF	TGTGCCAGCAGTTGGTCTAGCGGGCATACCAAGAACACCGGGGAGCTGTTTTTT
TRBJ2-2	-	-	TRBV5-6	CASSSEPGSYTGELFF	TGTGCCAGCAGCTCCGAGCCCGGGTCCTACACCGGGGAGCTGTTTTTT
TRBJ1-1	-	-	TRBV9	CASSVDRANTEAFF	TGTGCCAGCAGCGTAGACAGGGCGAACACTGAAGCTTTCTTT
TRBJ2-7	TRBD2	few	TRBV4-1	CASSPRAGATYEQYF	TGCGCCAGCAGTCCTAGAGCGGGAGCGACCTACGAGCAGTACTTC